The entry that follows covers one TCR beta chain sequence. Its matching antigen is unknown. Oncomine TCR Beta short-read sequencing was applied to DNA from cultured CD4+ T cells. TCRdb passed the PCR reads through MiXCR, listing each CDR3 protein once. Found here are about 15,000 distinct CDR3 sequences, roughly half of them singletons; the top ten hold approximately 13%. Treatment described: approximately nine-day PBMC culture with coronavirus spike peptide pools or control peptides (ViraFEST assay). This sample was included in a study of vaccination and CD4 T cells after COVID-19. V was shortened by 5 bases and J by 2 bases, with 13 bases between the two germline ends. The CDR3 runs 14 residues.

This receptor was identified in a human donor who had recovered from COVID-19. Sequenced input: CD4+ T cells from blood, cultured in vitro. The chain employs TRBV12-3 or TRBV12-4 and TRBJ2-7, with D possibly being TRBD1 or TRBD2 (6 bases each). The CDR3 sequence is CASSIQGGPYEQYF. For the CDR3, the DNA is TGTGCCAGCAGTATACAGGGAGGACCCTACGAGCAGTACTTC.